One and the same sample provided the 23 T cell receptor beta chains below, sequenced in a study of T cell responses to AZD1222 COVID-19 vaccine. TCRdb's copy holds only in-frame clones and misses some; the assay was immunoSEQ multiplex PCR. The sample records 86,000 or so clones, almost 90% being singletons. The sample in question was peripheral blood, obtained 28 days after the second AZD1222 dose. All receptors come from an adult who received the AZD1222 COVID-19 vaccine.

The chain links TRBV24-1 to TRBJ2-3; the D is unclear. In germline, CDR1 is KGHDR, CDR2 SFDVKD. CDR3 size: 15 residues. V was pared by 6 bases and J by 2 bases, with 14 bases between. CDR3 nucleotide sequence: TGTGCCACCAGTTCGACACGGCGATTCACAGATACGCAGTATTTT. It translates to CATSSTRRFTDTQYF.

The chain couples TRBV11-2 to TRBJ2-1; D possibly matches TRBD1 or TRBD2 (5 bases each). Germline V gene lookup returns CDR1 SGHAT and CDR2 FQNNGV. V lost 3 bases to trimming and J lost 0 bases, with 12 bases between them. The CDR3 spans 16 residues. CDR3 in DNA: TGTGCCAGCAGCTTCGAGGGACCGAGCTCCTACAATGAGCAGTTCTTC. This encodes CASSFEGPSSYNEQFF.

The V and J genes are TRBV6-4 and TRBJ2-2; possibly TRBD1 or TRBD2 for D (6 bases each). Trimming removed 3 bases from V and 4 bases from J, with 9 bases in between. This CDR3 is built from 14 residues. Germline values: CDR1 MRHNA, CDR2 SNTAGT. The CDR3 DNA reads TGTGCCAGCAGTGAAGAGGGGGGCACCGGGGAGCTGTTTTTT. Its protein is CASSEEGGTGELFF.

The V call is TRBV23-1, the J call TRBJ1-5; 7 bases are a match to TRBD1. TRBV23-1 is designated an ORF whose function remains uncertain. The CDR3 totals 16 residues. J was trimmed by 0 bases and V by 2 bases; bases with no gene match: 4. The CDR3 bases are TGCGCCAGCAGTCAAATAAACAGGGGTAGCAATCAGCCCCAGCATTTT. Protein sequence: CASSQINRGSNQPQHF.

The chain couples TRBV7-2 to TRBJ2-3; 8 positions agree with TRBD2. Germline CDR1 reads SGHTA; CDR2 reads FQGNSA. V lost 8 bases and J lost 2; bases outside the gene matches: 15. The CDR3 is made up of 17 amino acids. The CDR3 here is CASGSSHSGTLTDTQYF. The CDR3 DNA sequence: TGTGCCAGCGGATCATCTCATAGCGGGACGCTCACAGATACGCAGTATTTT.

This clone appeared once. This sequence joins TRBV19 and TRBJ2-1, with a weak D call TRBD2 (6 bases). The CDR3 has 16 amino acids. V was cut by 5 bases and J by 0 bases, with 14 bases left in between. CDR1 is LNHDA and CDR2 is SQIVND in the germline V gene (reference sequence). The CDR3 reads CASSPSSASSYNEQFF. The CDR3, as DNA: TGTGCCAGTAGTCCATCTAGCGCCAGCTCCTACAATGAGCAGTTCTTC.

V is TRBV28 and J is TRBJ2-5, with D possibly being TRBD1 or TRBD2 (5 bases each). The V gene's germline CDR1 is MDHEN and CDR2 SYDVKM. The CDR3 has 15 residues. V lost 5 bases to trimming and J lost 4 bases, with 17 bases between them. CDR3 DNA sequence: TGTGCCAGCAGTCCGACGGGGCCCCCGGGAGAGACCCAGTACTTC. This encodes CASSPTGPPGETQYF.

The chain has TRBV4-1 and TRBJ1-5, with 9 bases aligning to TRBD1. Germline V gene data show CDR1 as MGHRA and CDR2 as YSYEKL. The CDR3 extends over 18 amino acids. V shed 5 bases, J shed 5 bases, and the junction held 16 bases outside the gene matches. CDR3 coding DNA: TGCGCCAGCAGCGCAGGTCCTCCCGGGACAGGGATGGATCAGCCCCAGCATTTT. Residues: CASSAGPPGTGMDQPQHF.

This rearrangement joins TRBV5-1 to TRBJ1-6; 10 bases are a match to TRBD1. The CDR3 contains 15 residues. Germline lookup yields CDR1 SGHRS and CDR2 YFSETQ. The V gene end was trimmed by 3 bases and the J gene end by 10 bases; junction bases not matched to a gene: 7. CDR3 in amino acids: CASSSTGTGDSPLHF. As DNA, the CDR3 is TGCGCCAGCAGCTCTACCGGGACAGGGGACTCACCCCTCCACTTT.

The chain combines TRBV5-1 with TRBJ1-4; D is unresolved. Germline-derived CDR1 and CDR2 are SGHRS and YFSETQ. This CDR3 comprises 14 residues. V dropped 4 bases and J dropped 0 bases, with 7 bases sitting between them. CDR3 DNA sequence: TGCGCCAGCAGCCAGGACTCAACTAATGAAAAACTGTTTTTT. It codes for CASSQDSTNEKLFF.

In DNA, the CDR3 is TGTGCCATCAGTGACAGGGGGGACAATGAGCAGTTCTTC. This codes for CAISDRGDNEQFF. The chain recombines TRBV10-3 with TRBJ2-1; a weak D match, TRBD1 (7 bases). Trimming stripped 3 bases from V and 5 bases from J, with 8 bases between. The CDR3 runs 13 residues. Germline assignment: CDR1 ENHRY and CDR2 SYGVKD.

The rearrangement uses TRBV7-9 and TRBJ1-1, with a tentative D call TRBD1 (5 bases). The CDR3 runs to 15 residues. V dropped 5 bases and J dropped 0 bases, with 13 bases sitting between them. CDR1 is SEHNR and CDR2 is FQNEAQ in the germline V gene (reference sequence). The CDR3 DNA sequence: TGTGCCAGCAGCCCAAGGGACGGGTTGAACACTGAAGCTTTCTTT. Protein sequence: CASSPRDGLNTEAFF.

The chain employs TRBV7-9 and TRBJ1-2, with a weak D call TRBD1 (5 bases). Germline CDR1 reads SEHNR; CDR2 reads FQNEAQ (reference sequence). Trimming took 5 bases from V and 7 from J, leaving 14 bases between them. The length of the CDR3 is 13 residues. The CDR3 reads CASSPQVLSGYTF. DNA for the CDR3: TGTGCCAGCAGCCCACAGGTATTGAGTGGCTACACCTTC.

This sequence joins TRBV18 and TRBJ1-5, with D tentatively TRBD1 (6 bases). Trimming shortened V by 3 bases and J by 1 base, and 13 bases separated the two germline ends. The CDR3 is 16 amino acids. The germline CDR1 and CDR2 sequences are KGHSH and LQKENI. The CDR3 sequence is CASSPGGGGSNQPQHF. CDR3 in DNA: TGTGCCAGCTCACCGGGAGGGGGAGGCAGCAATCAGCCCCAGCATTTT.

The chain joins TRBV5-8 to TRBJ1-5; a possible D gene is TRBD1 (6 bases). The CDR3 is 16 residues long. The germline CDR1 and CDR2 sequences are SGHTS and YDEGEE. V was clipped by 0 bases and J by 0 bases, with 10 bases between them. The CDR3 DNA is TGTGCCAGCAGCTTGGGGTGGGGGCTTAGCAATCAGCCCCAGCATTTT. Translating gives CASSLGWGLSNQPQHF.

The gene calls are TRBV6-1 and TRBJ1-3, with D possibly matching TRBD1 (5 bases). The CDR3 has 15 residues. Trimming removed 3 bases from V and 4 bases from J, with 13 bases in between. Germline CDR1 and CDR2: MNHNS and SASEGT. CDR3 sequence: CASSERGSGGNTIYF. The DNA of the CDR3 is TGTGCCAGCAGTGAGAGGGGTTCGGGAGGAAACACCATATATTTT.

The chain is built from TRBV27 and TRBJ2-3; TRBD2 agrees at 10 bases. The CDR3 consists of 17 residues. The germline gives CDR1 MNHEY, CDR2 SMNVEV (reference sequence). V was clipped by 4 bases and J by 2 bases; unmatched bases: 9. Here the CDR3 reads CASSSTSLAGNTDTQYF. The CDR3 nucleotides are TGTGCCAGCAGTTCTACGTCACTAGCGGGAAACACAGATACGCAGTATTTT.

This chain uses TRBV7-8 with TRBJ2-5, with D tentatively TRBD1 (5 bases). CDR3 length: 14 residues. Trimming took 4 bases from V and 0 from J, leaving 9 bases between them. Germline assignment: CDR1 SGHVS and CDR2 FQNEAQ. DNA of the CDR3: TGTGCCAGCAGCTCGACAGTGTACCAAGAGACCCAGTACTTC. Protein: CASSSTVYQETQYF.

CDR3 loop: CASSDWGRQLETQYF. The CDR3 region has the DNA TGTGCCAGCAGTGATTGGGGTAGGCAGCTGGAGACCCAGTACTTC. J is TRBJ2-5 and V is TRBV6-1; no definite D call. CDR3 size: 15 residues. Deletions cut 3 bases from V and 5 bases from J, with 16 bases between. Germline V gives CDR1 MNHNS, CDR2 SASEGT.

V and J are TRBV4-1 and TRBJ2-1, with 8 positions matching TRBD2. Germline V gene lookup returns CDR1 MGHRA and CDR2 YSYEKL. CDR3 length: 17 residues. Losses at the gene ends were 0 bases for V and 1 base for J; bases not matched to a gene: 5. CDR3 sequence (DNA): TGCGCCAGCAGCCAAGATCCAAGCGGGAGATCCTACAATGAGCAGTTCTTC. It yields the protein CASSQDPSGRSYNEQFF.

The chain has TRBV7-8 and TRBJ2-5, with 8 bases aligning to TRBD1. V was pared by 5 bases and J by 4 bases, with 6 bases of the junction left unmatched. Germline V gives CDR1 SGHVS, CDR2 FQNEAQ. The CDR3 has 14 residues. The CDR3 coding sequence is TGTGCCAGCAGCCTCCGACAGGGGAGAGAGACCCAGTACTTC. This sequence encodes CASSLRQGRETQYF.

This clone was recorded only once. The CDR3 here is CASLEGLSGSYEQYF. CDR3 in DNA: TGCGCCAGCTTGGAGGGACTCTCCGGCTCCTACGAGCAGTACTTC. The chain has TRBV10-2 and TRBJ2-7, with D tentatively TRBD2 (6 bases). V was trimmed by 8 bases and J by 0 bases, leaving 17 bases between them. The germline gives CDR1 WSHSY, CDR2 SAAADI. This CDR3 comprises 15 residues.

The table lists this clone with a count of one. The gene calls are TRBV7-9 and TRBJ2-7; D gene uncertain. From germline, CDR1 is SEHNR and CDR2 FQNEAQ (reference sequence). The CDR3 has 13 residues. Trimming shortened V by 5 bases and J by 5 bases, and 13 bases separated the two germline ends. The CDR3 nucleotides read TGTGCCAGCAGCACGCTGAGGATCCACGAGCAGTACTTC. Protein product: CASSTLRIHEQYF.